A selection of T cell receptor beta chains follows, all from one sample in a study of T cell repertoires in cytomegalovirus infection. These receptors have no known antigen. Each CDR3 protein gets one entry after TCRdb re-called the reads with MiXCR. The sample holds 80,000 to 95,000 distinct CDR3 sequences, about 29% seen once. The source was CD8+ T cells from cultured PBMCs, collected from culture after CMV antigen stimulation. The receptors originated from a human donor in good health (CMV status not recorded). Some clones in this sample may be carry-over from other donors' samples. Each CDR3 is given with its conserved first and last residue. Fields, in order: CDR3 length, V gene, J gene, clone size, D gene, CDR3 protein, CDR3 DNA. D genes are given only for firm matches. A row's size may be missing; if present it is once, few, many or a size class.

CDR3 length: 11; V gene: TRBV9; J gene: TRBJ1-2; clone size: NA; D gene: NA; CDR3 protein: CASSGRHGYTF; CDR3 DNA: TGTGCCAGCAGCGGGCGCCATGGCTACACCTTC
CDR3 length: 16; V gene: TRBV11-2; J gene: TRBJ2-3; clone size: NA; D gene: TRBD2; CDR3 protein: CASSSRLAGYTDTQYF; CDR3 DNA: TGTGCCAGCAGCTCAAGACTAGCGGGGTACACAGATACGCAGTATTTT
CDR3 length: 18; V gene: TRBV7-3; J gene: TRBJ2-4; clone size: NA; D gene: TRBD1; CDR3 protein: CASSSPTGGTLAKNIQYF; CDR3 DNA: TGTGCCAGCAGCTCGCCGACAGGGGGGACCCTAGCCAAAAACATTCAGTACTTC
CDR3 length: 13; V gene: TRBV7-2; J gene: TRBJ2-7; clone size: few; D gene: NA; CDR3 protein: CASSPDSFYEQYF; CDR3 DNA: TGTGCCAGCAGCCCTGACAGCTTCTACGAGCAGTACTTC
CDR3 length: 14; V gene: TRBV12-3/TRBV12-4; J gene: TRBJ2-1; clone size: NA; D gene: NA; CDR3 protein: CASSFGQGGDEQFF; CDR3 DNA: TGTGCCAGCAGTTTTGGTCAGGGGGGGGATGAGCAGTTCTTC
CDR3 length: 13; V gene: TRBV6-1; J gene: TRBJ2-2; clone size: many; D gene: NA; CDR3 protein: CASSYEVAGELFF; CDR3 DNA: TGTGCCAGCAGTTATGAGGTCGCCGGGGAGCTGTTTTTT
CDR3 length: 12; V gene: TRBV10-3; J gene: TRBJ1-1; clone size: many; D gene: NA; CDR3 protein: CAIRGDDREAFF; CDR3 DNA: TGTGCCATCCGCGGGGATGACAGGGAAGCTTTCTTT
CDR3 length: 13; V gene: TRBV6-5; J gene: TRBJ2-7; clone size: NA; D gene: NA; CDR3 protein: CASSYLGAYEQYF; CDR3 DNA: TGTGCCAGCAGTTACTTAGGAGCCTACGAGCAGTACTTC
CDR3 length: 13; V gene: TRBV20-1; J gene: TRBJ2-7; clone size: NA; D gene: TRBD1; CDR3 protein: CSADPGQPDEQYF; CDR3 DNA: TGCAGTGCTGACCCGGGACAGCCAGACGAGCAGTACTTC
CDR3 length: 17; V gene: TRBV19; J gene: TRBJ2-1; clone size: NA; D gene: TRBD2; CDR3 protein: CASSIGSGGHSYNEQFF; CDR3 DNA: TGTGCCAGTAGTATAGGAAGCGGGGGACATTCCTACAATGAGCAGTTCTTC